This TCR beta chain is from a study of Ad26.COV2.S vaccination and SARS-CoV-2 variants. Study-wide findings and caveats: Vaccine and placebo recipients had comparable breadth of non-spike TCRs.

In the case of this clone: Antigen specificity is unknown.

Treatment reported: some 20 received Ad26.COV2.S at low or high dose, single or two shots; several received placebo; per-sample allocation not given. All samples were drawn on day 63, counting from the first vaccine or placebo injection. V was clipped by 5 bases and J by 8 bases; unmatched bases: 4. Per the germline V gene, CDR1 is MGHRA and CDR2 is YSYEKL. The CDR3 loop spans 14 amino acids. The data were produced by immunoSEQ multiplex PCR, yet TCRdb's version contains in-frame clones alone and is incomplete. The sample lists 380,000 or so clones; 80% to 90% were seen once. This chain uses TRBV4-1 with TRBJ1-6; 9 nucleotides align to TRBD1. This sample comprised peripheral blood, obtained in a trial of Ad26.COV2.S vaccine versus placebo. The receptor was derived from a person between 18 and 59 years old who received the Ad26.COV2.S COVID-19 vaccine or a placebo. CDR3 amino acids: CASSFRTGDSPLHF. In DNA form, the CDR3 reads TGCGCCAGCAGCTTCCGGACAGGGGATTCACCCCTCCACTTT.